This TCR beta chain appears in the sequencing data of a study of Ad26.COV2.S vaccination and SARS-CoV-2 variants. With regard to this clone: What it binds is not known.

The treatment denotes: roughly 20 received Ad26.COV2.S at low or high dose, single or two shots; five or six received placebo; per-sample allocation not given. Collection of the samples took place on day 63 after the first injection of vaccine or placebo. An adult aged 18-55 years in Boston served as the donor. Germline-derived CDR1 and CDR2 are SQVTM and ANQGSEA. The ends were cut back, 7 bases at V and 0 bases at J, with 18 bases in the middle. The CDR3 has 16 amino acids. Study results and caveats: TCR breadth and depth estimates may have understated total T cell responses. Spike-specific TCR breadth was greater after Ad26.COV2.S than placebo. After vaccination, substantial breadth of spike-specific CD8+ and CD4+ responses was reported.

Method: immunoSEQ multiplex PCR; TCRdb's copy keeps in-frame clones and lacks some. The table records some 460,000 clones, around 89% of them present only once. The sequences come from peripheral blood, collected in a trial of Ad26.COV2.S vaccine versus placebo. This sequence originates from a person aged 18 to 59 who received the Ad26.COV2.S COVID-19 vaccine or a placebo. The chain recombines TRBV29-1 with TRBJ2-2; perhaps TRBD1 as D (6 bases). CDR3 in amino acids: CSARPGTISNTGELFF. The DNA for the CDR3 is TGCAGCGCACGACCCGGGACAATATCGAACACCGGGGAGCTGTTTTTT.